This T cell receptor beta chain was captured in a study of OX40 agonist ivuxolimab in advanced cancers. As for the study in general: Patients received ivuxolimab, an agonistic anti-OX40 (CD134) antibody.

The repertoire was sequenced with immunoSEQ multiplex PCR; TCRdb's copy has only in-frame clones and lacks some. The sample consists of more than 50,000 clones, 70% to 90% of them appearing once. Whole-study results and caveats: CD8+ T cells showed, on average, more clonal expansion than CD4+ cells. Both blood CD4+ and CD8+ T cells showed clonal growth by week 6 at 0.1 to 3.0 mg/kg.

A remark on this clone: The antigen remains unidentified.

This CDR3 is 15 amino acids long. Germline CDR1 and CDR2: SGHTA and FQGNSA. V was pared by 0 bases and J by 6 bases, with 4 bases of the junction left unmatched. The chain recombines TRBV7-2 with TRBJ2-1; 8 positions match TRBD2. Here the sequenced sample was CD4+ or CD8+ T cells sorted from blood, taken in a trial of the OX40 agonist ivuxolimab. The sequence derives from an adult with an advanced solid tumor such as melanoma, head and neck, liver or kidney cancer. The CDR3 coding sequence is TGTGCCAGCAGCTTAGCAGCGGGAGCTTTCAATGAGCAGTTCTTC. Translated, it gives CASSLAAGAFNEQFF.